These 12 T cell receptor beta chains were all obtained from the same sample, sequenced in a study of regulatory T cells in long-lasting Graves disease. Time point given: newly diagnosed GD, antithyroid drugs for less than 3 months. From PBMCs, RNA was extracted and then used to make the TCR library. CDR3 regions were amplified by Arm-PCR using iRepertoire HTBI primers to build TCR beta libraries. From the multiplex PCR reads, TCRdb called clonotypes with MiXCR, one entry per CDR3 protein. The data contain about 560,000 distinct CDR3 sequences, around 15% of them seen just once; the ten biggest clones take up 12%. The same specimen was also included in a second study, on T cells in Graves' hyperthyroidism and ophthalmopathy.

Material: peripheral blood mononuclear cells (PBMCs), obtained at new diagnosis, from a patient treated with antithyroid drugs. These receptors were obtained from a man between 18 and 29 years old with Graves disease.

The rearrangement uses TRBV12-3 or TRBV12-4 and TRBJ1-5; 12 nucleotides align to TRBD1. The length of the CDR3 is 16 residues. J lost 4 bases, V lost 8 bases, and 9 bases had no gene match. CDR3 DNA sequence: TGTGCCAGCGGAGCCGGGACAGGGGGCCGTAATCAGCCCCAGCATTTT. Translating gives CASGAGTGGRNQPQHF.

This chain joins TRBV7-2 and TRBJ2-1; 10 nucleotides agree with TRBD2. The length of the CDR3 is 16 residues. The trim removed 2 bases at V and 8 bases at J, leaving 9 bases unmatched. Germline CDR1 is SGHTA and CDR2 is FQGNSA. The CDR3 spells CASSLQAGGPGYEQFF. The CDR3 DNA is TGTGCCAGCAGCTTACAAGCGGGAGGGCCGGGCTATGAGCAGTTCTTC.

This clonotype occurred a few times. V gene TRBV7-9 combines with J gene TRBJ2-7; the D gene is possibly TRBD1 (6 bases). This CDR3 has 15 residues. CDR1 is SEHNR and CDR2 is FQNEAQ in the germline V gene (reference sequence). V lost 5 bases and J lost 3, with 17 bases in between. The DNA of the CDR3 is TGTGCCAGCAGCCAAACCACAGGGACGAACTACGAGCAGTACTTC. It translates to CASSQTTGTNYEQYF. Drawing the rest from reference TRBV7-9 and TRBJ2-7, the complete variable domain is DTGVSQNPRHKITKRGQNVTFRCDPISEHNRLYWYRQTLGQGPEFLTYFQNEAQLEKSRLLSDRFSAERPKGSFSTLEIQRTEQGDSAMYLCASSQTTGTNYEQYFGPGTRLTVT.

This clonotype was detected ten times or more. The V call is TRBV5-1, the J call TRBJ2-1; D is tentatively TRBD1 or TRBD2 (6 bases each). V lost 0 bases and J 8 bases, leaving 12 bases between the germline ends. The CDR3 covers 14 residues. Germline-derived CDR1 and CDR2 are SGHRS and YFSETQ. CDR3 sequence reads: CASSLVAGEDEQFF. CDR3 nucleotides: TGCGCCAGCAGCTTGGTTGCAGGGGAGGATGAGCAGTTCTTC.

This clonotype turned up a few times. The chain combines TRBV4-1 with TRBJ1-2; TRBD1 might be the D (5 bases). The CDR3 is made up of 14 amino acids. CDR1 is MGHRA, CDR2 YSYEKL, per germline. V was cut by 7 bases and J by 3 bases, with 15 bases left in between. CDR3 sequence (DNA): TGCGCCAGCACCCCTACGAAGGGACACTATGGCTACACCTTC. Its protein product is CASTPTKGHYGYTF.

The table lists this clonotype with many counts. CDR3 residues: CASSRTSGYEQYF. Here the CDR3 DNA reads TGTGCCAGCAGCCGGACTAGCGGGTACGAGCAGTACTTC. J is TRBJ2-7 and V is TRBV12-3 or TRBV12-4; TRBD2 matches 11 bases. This CDR3 has 13 residues. V was clipped by 6 bases and J by 4 bases; unmatched bases: 2.

The CDR3 coding sequence is TGTGCCTGGAAGCGGAACGGATTCTATGGCTACACCTTC. Its protein is CAWKRNGFYGYTF. This chain uses TRBV30 with TRBJ1-2, with unresolved D. The CDR3 runs 13 residues. CDR1 is GTSNPN, CDR2 SVGIG, per germline (reference sequence). V lost 4 bases, J lost 4 bases, and 13 bases lay in between.

The V gene is TRBV4-1, the J gene TRBJ1-3; TRBD1 might be the D (5 bases). Trimming cost V 1 base and J 1 base, with 8 bases left between them. There are 15 residues in the CDR3. Germline V CDR1 and CDR2: MGHRA, YSYEKL. DNA of the CDR3: TGCGCCAGCAGCCAAGCCGGGGCTTCTGGAAACACCATATATTTT. Protein product: CASSQAGASGNTIYF.

This clonotype was seen many times. The V gene is TRBV7-9, the J gene TRBJ2-2; D is possibly TRBD1 (6 bases). Germline V gene data show CDR1 as SEHNR and CDR2 as FQNEAQ (reference sequence). This CDR3 has 13 residues. V lost 5 bases, J lost 6 bases, and 10 bases lay in between. This chain's CDR3 is CASSPTGPGELFF. The CDR3 bases are TGTGCCAGCAGCCCCACAGGGCCCGGGGAGCTGTTTTTT.

This clonotype was observed a few times. This sequence joins TRBV12-3 or TRBV12-4 and TRBJ2-4, with D uncertain. V was pared by 7 bases and J by 3 bases, with 13 bases between. The CDR3 length is 14 residues. CDR3 in amino acids: CASTVHSGKNIQYF. Written as DNA, the CDR3 is TGTGCCAGCACCGTTCACAGTGGCAAAAACATTCAGTACTTC.

The genes are TRBV7-2 and TRBJ2-1; D is possibly TRBD1 or TRBD2 (5 bases each). The V end was cut by 1 base, the J end by 0 bases, with 19 bases between. This CDR3 spans 19 amino acids. Germline lookup yields CDR1 SGHTA and CDR2 FQGNSA. CDR3 sequence reads: CASSLGTTGTVLSYNEQFF. The CDR3 coding sequence is TGTGCCAGCAGCTTAGGGACGACCGGGACGGTACTCTCCTACAATGAGCAGTTCTTC.

This clonotype was seen many times. The junction shows a germline mismatch at one end, possibly a read error. This chain uses TRBV11-2 with TRBJ2-4; D call uncertain. The length of the CDR3 is 11 residues. Looked up from germline, CDR1 is SGHAT and CDR2 is FQNNGV. The CDR3 loop reads CASSSPSIPAF. The CDR3 DNA sequence: TGTGCCAGCAGCTCGCCTAGTATCCCCGCCTTC.